A single sample gave rise to the 20 T cell receptor beta chains below, sequenced in a study of T cell responses to AZD1222 COVID-19 vaccine. Some clones are missing from TCRdb's copy, which holds only in-frame ones; the method was immunoSEQ multiplex PCR. This sample yields some 150,000 clones, of which approximately 92% are seen a single time; roughly 3.4% belongs to the top ten. Specimen: peripheral blood, collected 28 days after the second AZD1222 dose. The receptors stem from an adult who received the AZD1222 COVID-19 vaccine.

The chain combines TRBV29-1 with TRBJ1-1; D possibly corresponds to TRBD1 (6 bases). With 7 bases removed from V and 0 bases from J, the gap between germline ends came to 15 bases. The germline gives CDR1 SQVTM, CDR2 ANQGSEA. The CDR3 sequence is 14 residues long. CDR3 protein: CSGGGSPMNTEAFF. The CDR3 region has the DNA TGCAGCGGGGGGGGCAGCCCAATGAACACTGAAGCTTTCTTT.

V is TRBV21-1 and J is TRBJ2-1; the D call of TRBD2 is as the table states it, not checked on the DNA. TRBV21-1 is annotated as a pseudogene. The CDR3 is 15 residues long. The CDR3 bases are TGTGCCAGTTCTTCCGGGACTAGCGGGAGGGATGAGCAGTTCTTC. Its translation: CASSSGTSGRDEQFF.

The rearrangement joins TRBV10-1 to TRBJ2-2; TRBD2 aligns across 10 bases. With V trimmed by 7 bases and J by 3 bases, 2 bases remained unmatched. The length of the CDR3 is 14 residues. CDR1 WNHNN and CDR2 SYGVQD come from the germline V gene (reference sequence). CDR3 amino acids: CASKAGGDTGELFF. CDR3 bases: TGCGCCAGCAAAGCGGGAGGGGACACCGGGGAGCTGTTTTTT.

The V call is TRBV18, the J call TRBJ2-1; D is perhaps TRBD1 (5 bases). The CDR3 spans 13 residues. Trimming left V 3 bases short and J 9 bases short, with 12 bases between. Germline CDR1 and CDR2: KGHSH and LQKENI. CDR3 DNA: TGTGCCAGCTCACCCTCCCTGGACATTGAGCAGTTCTTC. Amino acids: CASSPSLDIEQFF.

This clone has only a few counts. V usage is TRBV20-1 and J usage is TRBJ2-1, with unresolved D. V shed 8 bases and J shed 8 bases, with 13 bases lying between them. CDR3 length: 11 amino acids. Germline lookup yields CDR1 DFQATT and CDR2 SNEGSKA (reference sequence). As DNA, the CDR3 is TGCAGTTCCCCGGATTCCGATGAGCAGTTCTTC. Amino acid sequence: CSSPDSDEQFF.

The rearrangement joins TRBV2 to TRBJ2-5, with 10 bases that match TRBD1. The CDR3 sequence is 15 residues long. J lost 1 base, V lost 6 bases, and 5 bases had no gene match. Germline CDR1 SNHLY, CDR2 FYNNEI. The CDR3 DNA sequence: TGTGCCAGCAGAGACAGGGGGCTCCTCCAAGAGACCCAGTACTTC. It is translated as CASRDRGLLQETQYF.

This clone was counted a single time. The chain carries TRBV3-1 (or the pseudogene TRBV3-2) and TRBJ2-1; D ambiguous. Trimming removed 0 bases from V and 3 bases from J, with 6 bases in between. CDR1 is LGHDT and CDR2 is YNNKEL in the germline V gene (reference sequence). CDR3 length equals 14 residues. The CDR3 DNA reads TGTGCCAGCAGCCAAGAGTCATTCTACAATGAGCAGTTCTTC. This translates into CASSQESFYNEQFF.

This clone was seen once. The chain employs TRBV18 and TRBJ2-7, with 11 bases identical to TRBD2. Germline values: CDR1 KGHSH, CDR2 LQKENI. CDR3 length equals 15 residues. With 0 bases clipped from V and 4 bases from J, the junction kept 2 bases outside the gene matches. This chain's CDR3 is CASSPPTSGSYEQYF. The CDR3 nucleotides read TGTGCCAGCTCACCACCTACTAGCGGGAGTTACGAGCAGTACTTC.

CDR3 DNA: TGTGCCGTGGGGGGGGATCAGCCCCAGCATTTT. Protein sequence: CAVGGDQPQHF. The chain combines TRBV10-3 with TRBJ1-5, with D possibly matching TRBD1 (5 bases). CDR1 and CDR2 (germline): ENHRY, SYGVKD. The V and J ends lost 11 bases and 5 bases respectively, with 10 bases between them. This CDR3 has 11 amino acids.

The chain joins TRBV5-5 to TRBJ1-3; D perhaps matches TRBD1 (6 bases). The CDR3 extends over 16 amino acids. V lost 0 bases, J lost 3 bases, and 13 bases lay in between. Germline CDR1 SGHKS, CDR2 YYEKEE (reference sequence). The CDR3 bases are TGTGCCAGCAGCTTGGACGGGGGCGCATTTGGAAACACCATATATTTT. This translates into CASSLDGGAFGNTIYF.

The J gene is TRBJ2-3, the V gene TRBV7-9; 9 nucleotides agree with TRBD2. The CDR3 runs 16 residues. V lost 2 bases and J lost 2; bases outside the gene matches: 5. CDR1 is SEHNR, CDR2 FQNEAQ, per germline (reference sequence). The CDR3 region is CASSLSLAGTTDTQYF. The CDR3 DNA is TGTGCCAGCAGCTTAAGCCTAGCGGGGACCACAGATACGCAGTATTTT.

The chain employs TRBV5-1 and TRBJ1-4; 7 bases line up with TRBD1. The ends lost 2 bases at V and 7 bases at J; junction bases unmatched: 5. The CDR3 totals 14 residues. Germline values: CDR1 SGHRS, CDR2 YFSETQ. The CDR3 DNA is TGCGCCAGCAGCTTAGAAGGGGGCACTGAAAAACTGTTTTTT. Its translation: CASSLEGGTEKLFF.

CDR3 in DNA: TGTGCCAGTAGTAGGCCTCTTGCTAGCGGACCCACCGGGCGAGATACGCAGTATTTT. Amino acid sequence: CASSRPLASGPTGRDTQYF. The chain has TRBV19 and TRBJ2-3; 7 nucleotides line up with TRBD2. This CDR3 spans 19 amino acids. CDR1 is LNHDA and CDR2 is SQIVND in the germline V gene (reference sequence). The J segment lost 5 bases and the V segment lost 4 bases, leaving 21 bases of the junction unmatched.

The chain couples TRBV19 to TRBJ1-4; unclear D gene. This CDR3 contains 16 residues. Germline-derived CDR1 and CDR2 are LNHDA and SQIVND (reference sequence). The V end lost 1 base, the J end lost 1 base, and 10 bases lay between the germline ends. The CDR3 sequence is CASSIGRTETNEKLFF. The DNA for the CDR3 is TGTGCCAGTAGTATAGGAAGGACGGAAACTAATGAAAAACTGTTTTTT.

The genes are TRBV2 and TRBJ1-2; perhaps TRBD1 as D (6 bases). This CDR3 spans 18 amino acids. Germline V gene lookup returns CDR1 SNHLY and CDR2 FYNNEI. V lost 6 bases and J lost 0, with 23 bases in between. The CDR3 nucleotides are TGTGCCAGCAGAACCATCCTCGCCTGGGACAACTCTAACTATGGCTACACCTTC. Encoded protein: CASRTILAWDNSNYGYTF.

The chain recombines TRBV5-8 with TRBJ1-3; 8 bases fit TRBD1. The V and J ends lost 4 bases and 3 bases, in that order; junction bases with no gene match: 6. This CDR3 region has 15 residues. Germline V gene data show CDR1 as SGHTS and CDR2 as YDEGEE. The CDR3 sequence: CASSHGTGHGNTIYF. CDR3 in DNA: TGTGCCAGCAGCCACGGGACAGGACATGGAAACACCATATATTTT.

V gene TRBV6-5 combines with J gene TRBJ2-7, with D possibly matching TRBD1 (6 bases). The CDR3 covers 15 residues. Trimming took 2 bases from V and 2 from J, leaving 13 bases between them. Germline CDR1 and CDR2: MNHEY and SVGAGI. CDR3 coding DNA: TGTGCCAGCAGTTACCTCTCGGCAGGGGCCTACGAGCAGTACTTC. Translated: CASSYLSAGAYEQYF.

The rearrangement links TRBV19 to TRBJ1-3; no clear D. Germline V gene lookup returns CDR1 LNHDA and CDR2 SQIVND (reference sequence). The V gene lost 5 bases and the J gene lost 0 bases, with 5 bases spanning the gap. The CDR3 runs to 13 residues. The chain's CDR3 is CASSSVSGNTIYF. CDR3 DNA sequence: TGTGCCAGTAGTTCGGTCTCTGGAAACACCATATATTTT.

The DNA of the CDR3 is TGTGCCAGCAGTGGAATCTACGAGCAGTACTTC. Amino acids: CASSGIYEQYF. J is TRBJ2-7 and V is TRBV25-1; no clear D. CDR1 is MGHDK and CDR2 is SYGVNS in the germline V gene. This CDR3 comprises 11 residues. Trimming removed 4 bases at V and 3 bases at J, with 4 bases between.

The chain recombines TRBV5-1 with TRBJ1-6, with D uncertain. V was cut by 0 bases and J by 6 bases, with 13 bases left in between. There are 16 residues in the CDR3. Germline CDR1 reads SGHRS; CDR2 reads YFSETQ. CDR3 loop: CASSLAGRSGNSPLHF. CDR3 bases: TGCGCCAGCAGCTTGGCCGGTCGGTCGGGTAATTCACCCCTCCACTTT.